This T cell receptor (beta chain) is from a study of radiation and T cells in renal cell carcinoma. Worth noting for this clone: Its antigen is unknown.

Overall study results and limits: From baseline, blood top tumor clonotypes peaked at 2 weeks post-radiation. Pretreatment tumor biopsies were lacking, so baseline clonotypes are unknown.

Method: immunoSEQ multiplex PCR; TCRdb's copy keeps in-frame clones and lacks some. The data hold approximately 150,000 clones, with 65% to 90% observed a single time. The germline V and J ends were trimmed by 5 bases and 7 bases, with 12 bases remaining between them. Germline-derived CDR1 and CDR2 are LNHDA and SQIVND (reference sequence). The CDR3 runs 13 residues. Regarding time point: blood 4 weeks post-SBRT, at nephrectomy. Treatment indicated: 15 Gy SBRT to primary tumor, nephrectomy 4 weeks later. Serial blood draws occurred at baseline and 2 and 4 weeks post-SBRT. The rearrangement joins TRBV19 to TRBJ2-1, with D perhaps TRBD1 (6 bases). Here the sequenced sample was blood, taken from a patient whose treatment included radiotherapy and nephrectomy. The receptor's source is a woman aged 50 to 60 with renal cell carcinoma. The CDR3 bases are TGTGCCAGTAGTGGTCAGGGGTTTAATGAGCAGTTCTTC. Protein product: CASSGQGFNEQFF. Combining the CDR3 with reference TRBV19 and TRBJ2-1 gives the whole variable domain DGGITQSPKYLFRKEGQNVTLSCEQNLNHDAMYWYRQDPGQGLRLIYYSQIVNDFQKGDIAEGYSVSREKKESFPLTVTSAQKNPTAFYLCASSGQGFNEQFFGPGTRLTVL.